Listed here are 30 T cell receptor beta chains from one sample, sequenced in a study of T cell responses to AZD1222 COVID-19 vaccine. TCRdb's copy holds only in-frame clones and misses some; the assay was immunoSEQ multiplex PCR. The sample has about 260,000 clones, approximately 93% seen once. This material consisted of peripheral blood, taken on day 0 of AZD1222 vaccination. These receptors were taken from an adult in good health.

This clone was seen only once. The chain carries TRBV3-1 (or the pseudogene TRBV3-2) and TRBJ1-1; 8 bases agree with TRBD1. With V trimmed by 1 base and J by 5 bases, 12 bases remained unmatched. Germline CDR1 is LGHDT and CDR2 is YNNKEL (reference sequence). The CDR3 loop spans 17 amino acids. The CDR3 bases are TGTGCCAGCAGCCAAGGGGAGCGGACAGGGAAAACGACTGAAGCTTTCTTT. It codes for CASSQGERTGKTTEAFF.

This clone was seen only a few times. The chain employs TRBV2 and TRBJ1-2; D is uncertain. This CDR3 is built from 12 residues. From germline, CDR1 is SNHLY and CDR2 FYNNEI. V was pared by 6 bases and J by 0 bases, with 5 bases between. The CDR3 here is CASSSSNYGYTF. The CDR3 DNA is TGTGCCAGCAGCAGTTCTAACTATGGCTACACCTTC.

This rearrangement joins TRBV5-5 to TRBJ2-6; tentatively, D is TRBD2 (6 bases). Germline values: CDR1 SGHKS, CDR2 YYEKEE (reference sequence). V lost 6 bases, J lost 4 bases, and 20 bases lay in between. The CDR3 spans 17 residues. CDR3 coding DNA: TGTGCCAGCACCGGGACCCAGTGGGCGGGAGGGGCCAACGTCCTGACTTTC. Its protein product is CASTGTQWAGGANVLTF.

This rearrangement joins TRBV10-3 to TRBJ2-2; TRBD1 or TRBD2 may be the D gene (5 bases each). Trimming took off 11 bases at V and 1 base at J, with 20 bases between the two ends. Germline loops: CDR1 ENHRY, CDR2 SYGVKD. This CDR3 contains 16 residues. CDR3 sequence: CASISSGGVNTGELFF. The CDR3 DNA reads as TGTGCCTCCATATCGAGTGGGGGAGTGAACACCGGGGAGCTGTTTTTT.

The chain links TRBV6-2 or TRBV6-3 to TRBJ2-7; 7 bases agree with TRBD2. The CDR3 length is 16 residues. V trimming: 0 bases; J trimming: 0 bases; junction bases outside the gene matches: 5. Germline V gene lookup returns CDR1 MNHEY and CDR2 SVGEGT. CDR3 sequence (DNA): TGTGCCAGCAGTTACTCGTCGACTAGCCCCTCCTACGAGCAGTACTTC. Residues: CASSYSSTSPSYEQYF.

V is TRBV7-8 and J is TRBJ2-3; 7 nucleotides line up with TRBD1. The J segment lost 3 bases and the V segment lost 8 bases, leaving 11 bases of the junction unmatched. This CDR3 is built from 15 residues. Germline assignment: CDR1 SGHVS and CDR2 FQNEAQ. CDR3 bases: TGTGCCAGCGGTCGACAGGGTGAAGGGACAGATACGCAGTATTTT. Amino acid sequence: CASGRQGEGTDTQYF. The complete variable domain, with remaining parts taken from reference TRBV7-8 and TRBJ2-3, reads GAGVSQSPRYKVAKRGQDVALRCDPISGHVSLFWYQQALGQGPEFLTYFQNEAQLDKSGLPSDRFFAERPEGSVSTLKIQRTQQEDSAVYLCASGRQGEGTDTQYFGPGTRLTVL.

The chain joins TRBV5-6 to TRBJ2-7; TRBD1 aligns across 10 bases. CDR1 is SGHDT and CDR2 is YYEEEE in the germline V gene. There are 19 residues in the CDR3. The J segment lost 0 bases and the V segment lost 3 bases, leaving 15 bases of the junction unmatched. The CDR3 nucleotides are TGTGCCAGCAGCTACCGGGTATACCGGGACAGGGGAGGCTCCTACGAGCAGTACTTC. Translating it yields CASSYRVYRDRGGSYEQYF.

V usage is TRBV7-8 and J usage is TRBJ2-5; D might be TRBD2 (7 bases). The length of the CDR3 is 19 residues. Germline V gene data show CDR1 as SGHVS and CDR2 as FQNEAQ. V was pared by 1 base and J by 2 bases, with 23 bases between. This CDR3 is CASSLEPPWGGRLQETQYF. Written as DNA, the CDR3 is TGTGCCAGCAGCTTAGAACCCCCATGGGGGGGCCGTTTACAAGAGACCCAGTACTTC. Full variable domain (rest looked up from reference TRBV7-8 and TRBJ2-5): GAGVSQSPRYKVAKRGQDVALRCDPISGHVSLFWYQQALGQGPEFLTYFQNEAQLDKSGLPSDRFFAERPEGSVSTLKIQRTQQEDSAVYLCASSLEPPWGGRLQETQYFGPGTRLLVL.

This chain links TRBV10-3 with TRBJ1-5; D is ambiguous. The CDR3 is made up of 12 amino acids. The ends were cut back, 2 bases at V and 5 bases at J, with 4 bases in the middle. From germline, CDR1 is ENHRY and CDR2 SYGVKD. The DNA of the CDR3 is TGTGCCATCAGTGAGGGATATCAGCCCCAGCATTTT. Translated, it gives CAISEGYQPQHF.

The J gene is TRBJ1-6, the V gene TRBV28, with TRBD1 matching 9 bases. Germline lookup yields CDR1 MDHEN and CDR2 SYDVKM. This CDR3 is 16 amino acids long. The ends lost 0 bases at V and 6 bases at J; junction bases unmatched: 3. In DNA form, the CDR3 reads TGTGCCAGCAGTTTATGGGGACAGGGTGGTAATTCACCCCTCCACTTT. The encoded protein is CASSLWGQGGNSPLHF.

The CDR3 spells CASSLPGEDNSPLHF. Here the CDR3 DNA reads TGTGCCAGCAGTCTACCGGGAGAAGATAATTCACCCCTCCACTTT. V and J are TRBV28 and TRBJ1-6; D unclear. The CDR3 is made up of 15 amino acids. The V and J ends lost 5 bases and 5 bases respectively, with 13 bases between them. Per germline, CDR1 MDHEN and CDR2 SYDVKM. The entire variable domain, with the rest obtained from reference TRBV28 and TRBJ1-6, is as follows: DVKVTQSSRYLVKRTGEKVFLECVQDMDHENMFWYRQDPGLGLRLIYFSYDVKMKEKGDIPEGYSVSREKKERFSLILESASTNQTSMYLCASSLPGEDNSPLHFGNGTRLTVT.

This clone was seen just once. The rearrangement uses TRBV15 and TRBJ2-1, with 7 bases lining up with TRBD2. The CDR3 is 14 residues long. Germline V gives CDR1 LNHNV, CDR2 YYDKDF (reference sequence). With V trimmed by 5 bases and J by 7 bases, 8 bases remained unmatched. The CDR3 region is CATSELALVNEQFF. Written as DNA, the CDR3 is TGTGCCACCAGCGAACTAGCGTTGGTAAATGAGCAGTTCTTC.

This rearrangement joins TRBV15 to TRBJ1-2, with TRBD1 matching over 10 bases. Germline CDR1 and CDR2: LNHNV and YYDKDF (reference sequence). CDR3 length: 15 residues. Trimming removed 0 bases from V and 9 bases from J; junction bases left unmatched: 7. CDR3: CATSRDTTGGLSYTF. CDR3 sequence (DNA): TGTGCCACCAGCAGAGATACGACAGGGGGCTTAAGCTACACCTTC.

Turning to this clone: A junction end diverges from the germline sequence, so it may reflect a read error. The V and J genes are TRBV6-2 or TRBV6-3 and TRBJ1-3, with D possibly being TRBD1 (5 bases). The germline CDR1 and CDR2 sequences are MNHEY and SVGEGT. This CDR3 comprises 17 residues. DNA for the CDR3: TGTGCCAGCAGTAACTCCGGGGCGATCCTCTCTGGAAACACCATATATTTT. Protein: CASSNSGAILSGNTIYF.

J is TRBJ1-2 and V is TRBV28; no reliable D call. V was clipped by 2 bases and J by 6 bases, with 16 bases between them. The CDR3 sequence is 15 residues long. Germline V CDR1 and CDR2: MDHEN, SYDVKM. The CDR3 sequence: CASSLPPVSPNGYTF. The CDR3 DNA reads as TGTGCCAGCAGTTTACCTCCCGTCTCCCCCAATGGCTACACCTTC.

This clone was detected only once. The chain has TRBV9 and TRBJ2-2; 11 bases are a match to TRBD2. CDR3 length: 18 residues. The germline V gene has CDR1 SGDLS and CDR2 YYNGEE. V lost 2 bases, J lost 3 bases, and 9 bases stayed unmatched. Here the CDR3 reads CASSVTSGGSRDTGELFF. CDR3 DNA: TGTGCCAGCAGCGTTACTAGCGGGGGATCCAGGGACACCGGGGAGCTGTTTTTT.

This CDR3 is CASSSGRAVDEQYF. The DNA of the CDR3 is TGTGCCAGCAGTAGCGGGAGGGCCGTCGACGAGCAGTACTTC. The chain employs TRBV25-1 and TRBJ2-7; 10 bases match TRBD2. The CDR3 is made up of 14 amino acids. Germline trimming cut 5 bases from V and 5 bases from J; bases unmatched to any gene: 6. The germline CDR1 and CDR2 sequences are MGHDK and SYGVNS.

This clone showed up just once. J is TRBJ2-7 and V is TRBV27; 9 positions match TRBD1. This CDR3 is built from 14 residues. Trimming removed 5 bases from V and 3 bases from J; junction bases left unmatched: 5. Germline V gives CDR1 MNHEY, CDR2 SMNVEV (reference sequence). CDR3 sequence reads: CASSQGTGIYEQYF. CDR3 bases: TGTGCCAGCAGTCAAGGGACAGGGATCTACGAGCAGTACTTC.

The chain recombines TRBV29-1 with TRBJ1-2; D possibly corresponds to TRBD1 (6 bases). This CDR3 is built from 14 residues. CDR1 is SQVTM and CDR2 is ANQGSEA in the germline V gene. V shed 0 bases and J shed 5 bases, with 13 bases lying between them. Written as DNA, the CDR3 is TGCAGCGTTGAAGAACGGGGGCAGGGTTATGGCTACACCTTC. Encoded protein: CSVEERGQGYGYTF. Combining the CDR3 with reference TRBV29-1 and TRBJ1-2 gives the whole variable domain SAVISQKPSRDICQRGTSLTIQCQVDSQVTMMFWYRQQPGQSLTLIATANQGSEATYESGFVIDKFPISRPNLTFSTLTVSNMSPEDSSIYLCSVEERGQGYGYTFGSGTRLTVV.

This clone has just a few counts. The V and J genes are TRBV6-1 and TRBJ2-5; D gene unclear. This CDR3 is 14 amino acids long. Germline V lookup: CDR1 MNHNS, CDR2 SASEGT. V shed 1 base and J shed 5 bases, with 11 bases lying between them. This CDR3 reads CASSEGGAVETQYF. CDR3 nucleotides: TGTGCCAGCAGTGAAGGTGGCGCTGTCGAGACCCAGTACTTC.

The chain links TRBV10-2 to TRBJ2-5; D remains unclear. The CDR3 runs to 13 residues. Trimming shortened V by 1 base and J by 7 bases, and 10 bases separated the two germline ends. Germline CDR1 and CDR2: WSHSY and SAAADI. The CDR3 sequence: CASSELAPRTQYF. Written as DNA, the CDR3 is TGCGCCAGCAGTGAGTTAGCCCCTAGGACCCAGTACTTC.

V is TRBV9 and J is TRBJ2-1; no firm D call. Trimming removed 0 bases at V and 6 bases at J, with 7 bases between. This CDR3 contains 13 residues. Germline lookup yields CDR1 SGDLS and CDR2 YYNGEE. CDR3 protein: CASSVDVSNEQFF. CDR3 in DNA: TGTGCCAGCAGCGTAGACGTTTCCAATGAGCAGTTCTTC. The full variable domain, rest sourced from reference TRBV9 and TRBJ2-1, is DSGVTQTPKHLITATGQRVTLRCSPRSGDLSVYWYQQSLDQGLQFLIQYYNGEERAKGNILERFSAQQFPDLHSELNLSSLELGDSALYFCASSVDVSNEQFFGPGTRLTVL.

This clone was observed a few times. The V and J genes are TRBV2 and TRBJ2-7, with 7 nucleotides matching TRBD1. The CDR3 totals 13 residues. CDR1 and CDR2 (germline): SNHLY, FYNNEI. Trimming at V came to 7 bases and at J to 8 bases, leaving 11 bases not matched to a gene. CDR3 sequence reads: CASTLGQPFKQYF. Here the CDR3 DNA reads TGTGCCAGCACCCTGGGACAGCCGTTCAAGCAGTACTTC.

The CDR3 protein is CASSLSKGAVTGELFF. As DNA, the CDR3 is TGTGCCAGCAGTTTGAGTAAGGGGGCGGTTACCGGGGAGCTGTTTTTT. The chain uses TRBV27 and TRBJ2-2; TRBD1 agrees at 7 bases. CDR3 size: 16 residues. The V segment lost 3 bases and the J segment 5 bases; nucleotides outside the gene matches: 9. CDR1 MNHEY and CDR2 SMNVEV come from the germline V gene (reference sequence).

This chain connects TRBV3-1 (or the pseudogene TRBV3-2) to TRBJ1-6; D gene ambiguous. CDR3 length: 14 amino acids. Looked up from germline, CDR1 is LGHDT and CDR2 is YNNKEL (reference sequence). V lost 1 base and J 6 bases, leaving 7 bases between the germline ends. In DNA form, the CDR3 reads TGTGCCAGCAGCCAAGGACGGTCTAATTCACCCCTCCACTTT. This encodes CASSQGRSNSPLHF.

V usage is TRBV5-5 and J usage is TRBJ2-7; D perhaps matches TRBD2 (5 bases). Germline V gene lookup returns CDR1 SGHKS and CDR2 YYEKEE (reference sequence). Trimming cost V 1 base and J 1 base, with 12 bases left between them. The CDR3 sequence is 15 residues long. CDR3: CASSLSSGGSYEQYF. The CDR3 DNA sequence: TGTGCCAGCAGCTTGTCCTCCGGCGGGTCCTACGAGCAGTACTTC.

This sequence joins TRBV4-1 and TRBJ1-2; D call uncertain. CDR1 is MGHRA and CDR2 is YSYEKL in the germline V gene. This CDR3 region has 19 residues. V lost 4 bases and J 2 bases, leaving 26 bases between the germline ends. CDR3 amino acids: CASSPLSRHGVSSNYGYTF. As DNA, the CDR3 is TGCGCCAGCAGCCCACTCTCTAGGCACGGGGTGAGCTCAAACTATGGCTACACCTTC.

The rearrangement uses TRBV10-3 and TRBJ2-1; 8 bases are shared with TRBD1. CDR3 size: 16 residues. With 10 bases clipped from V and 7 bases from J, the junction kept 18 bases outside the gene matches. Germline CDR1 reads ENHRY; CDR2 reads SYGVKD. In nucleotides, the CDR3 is TGTGCCACCACCACCTTGACAGGGGTTACGGGGAATGAGCAGTTCTTC. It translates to CATTTLTGVTGNEQFF.

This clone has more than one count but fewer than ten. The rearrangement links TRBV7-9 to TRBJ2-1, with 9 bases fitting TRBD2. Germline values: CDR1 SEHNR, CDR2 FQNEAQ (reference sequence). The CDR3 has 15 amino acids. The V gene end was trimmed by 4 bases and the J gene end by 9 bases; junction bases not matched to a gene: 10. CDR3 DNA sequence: TGTGCCAGCAGCTCCGTAGGGCGGGAGGGAATTGAGCAGTTCTTC. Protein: CASSSVGREGIEQFF.

For the CDR3, the DNA is TGTGCCAGCAGCCAATGGACAGCAATGAACACTGAAGCTTTCTTT. Its protein product is CASSQWTAMNTEAFF. The chain is built from TRBV7-9 and TRBJ1-1; D is possibly TRBD1 (6 bases). Germline V gene lookup returns CDR1 SEHNR and CDR2 FQNEAQ (reference sequence). V was cut by 5 bases and J by 0 bases, with 13 bases left in between. The CDR3 spans 15 residues.